This record covers a single T cell receptor (beta chain). The antigen is not known. Germline CDR1 is LNHDA and CDR2 is SQIVND (reference sequence). V lost 4 bases, J lost 6 bases, and 15 bases lay in between. The CDR3 covers 14 residues. The data derive from a study of T cell responses to AZD1222 COVID-19 vaccine. Study-wide results and limits: Vaccination with two AZD1222 doses was followed by a rise in Spike-specific TCR breadth and depth. The donor cohort was predominantly white British with a female majority, and clonal diversity may have been underestimated.

Assay: immunoSEQ multiplex PCR; the TCRdb copy retains only in-frame clones and omits some. The table has approximately 100,000 clones, just over 90% seen once. Specimen: peripheral blood, collected 28 days after the second AZD1222 dose. The chain recombines TRBV19 with TRBJ1-2, with D maybe TRBD1 (6 bases). The sequence came from an adult who received the AZD1222 COVID-19 vaccine. CDR3 nucleotide sequence: TGTGCCAGTAGTAACCCGGGACATAGGGATGGCTACACCTTC. It yields the protein CASSNPGHRDGYTF.